Given below is one TCR beta chain in context. What it binds is unknown. The source of the sample is a study of blood T cells in healthy people across ages. Across the whole study: Template switching retrieved approximately one barcoded beta molecule for each two T cells. Overall study results and limits: With age, beta diversity per million T cells declined roughly linearly, significantly by about 37. Researchers said unsorted PBMCs prevented a conclusive naive versus antigen-experienced comparison. Both naive CD4+ cell counts and diversity were greater in long-lived donors than in aged donors.

The CDR3 consists of 13 residues. Trimming cost V 1 base and J 7 bases, with 11 bases left between them. The germline V gene has CDR1 LGHDT and CDR2 YNNKEL (reference sequence). Primers used in a second PCR of about 6 to 11 cycles were a sample-barcoded 5' primer and a J-beta primer mix. TCRdb processed the 5' RACE reads anew with MiXCR; each CDR3 protein has one entry. The sample includes 800,000 to 950,000 distinct CDR3 sequences, around 48% of them seen just once. The sample consisted of blood. The clonotype comes from a man under 40 in good health. The V call is TRBV3-1, the J call TRBJ2-7; possible D gene TRBD1, 6 bases. DNA for the CDR3: TGTGCCAGCAGCCAAGGGACAGTGGGGGAGCAGTACTTC. Its translation is CASSQGTVGEQYF.